A selection of T cell receptor beta chains follows, all from one sample in a study of cytomegalovirus exposure and HLA in healthy donors. Produced via immunoSEQ multiplex PCR; TCRdb's table is partial and in-frame only. This sample yields over 130,000 clones, of which 88% are seen a single time; 0.4% to 0.55% belongs to the top ten. Material: PBMCs. The receptors stem from a woman between 40 and 55 years old in good health and CMV-seronegative. Both conserved end residues are part of each CDR3. Fields, in order: CDR3 DNA, CDR3 protein, clone size, J gene, D gene, V gene. A D gene is named only where the DNA matches it firmly. Only part of the rows carry a size: once, few, many, or a class if the clone is expanded.

CDR3nt: TGTGCCAGCAGCTTCTCCCAAGCGGGAAAAGGATCCTACGAGCAGTACTTC
CDR3aa: CASSFSQAGKGSYEQYF
abundance: NA
j_gene: TRBJ2-7
d_gene: TRBD2
v_gene: TRBV7-2

CDR3nt: TGTGCCAGCAGCTCGGGACACACTGAAAAGCTGTTTTTT
CDR3aa: CASSSGHTEKLFF
abundance: NA
j_gene: TRBJ1-4
d_gene: NA
v_gene: TRBV7-2

CDR3nt: TGTGCCAGCAGCCCGGACAGGGTTTGGCAGCCCCAGCATTTT
CDR3aa: CASSPDRVWQPQHF
abundance: NA
j_gene: TRBJ1-5
d_gene: TRBD1
v_gene: TRBV7-8

CDR3nt: TGTGCCTGGAGCTGGGGTCGGGGGGATACGCAGTATTTT
CDR3aa: CAWSWGRGDTQYF
abundance: once
j_gene: TRBJ2-3
d_gene: NA
v_gene: TRBV30

CDR3nt: TGTGCCAGCCCTCACTCCCGGACTAGCACAGATACGCAGTATTTT
CDR3aa: CASPHSRTSTDTQYF
abundance: NA
j_gene: TRBJ2-3
d_gene: NA
v_gene: TRBV9

CDR3nt: TGTGCCAGCAGCTTGGTCCGGACCAGGGGGCGCGGCTACACCTTC
CDR3aa: CASSLVRTRGRGYTF
abundance: NA
j_gene: TRBJ1-2
d_gene: TRBD1
v_gene: TRBV5-4

CDR3nt: TGTGCCAGCAGCCCCCCAAGGGGGAGCTCCTACAATGAGCAGTTCTTC
CDR3aa: CASSPPRGSSYNEQFF
abundance: NA
j_gene: TRBJ2-1
d_gene: NA
v_gene: TRBV11-3

CDR3nt: TGTGCCAGCAGCTTTTGGATCAGGGGTGGTACAGATACGCAGTATTTT
CDR3aa: CASSFWIRGGTDTQYF
abundance: once
j_gene: TRBJ2-3
d_gene: NA
v_gene: TRBV5-5

CDR3nt: TGTGCTAGTGGTAGGGGACTAGCGGGGGATGAGCAGTTCTTC
CDR3aa: CASGRGLAGDEQFF
abundance: NA
j_gene: TRBJ2-1
d_gene: TRBD2
v_gene: TRBV12-5

CDR3nt: TGTGCCAGCAGCTCGACTAGCGGGATTGCTGGGGAGCTGTTTTTT
CDR3aa: CASSSTSGIAGELFF
abundance: NA
j_gene: TRBJ2-2
d_gene: TRBD2
v_gene: TRBV11-2

CDR3nt: TGTGCCTGGAGTGGAATGGGGGGGAGAGTAGCAGATACGCAGTATTTT
CDR3aa: CAWSGMGGRVADTQYF
abundance: NA
j_gene: TRBJ2-3
d_gene: TRBD2
v_gene: TRBV30

CDR3nt: TGCGCCAGCAGCTTGGCACATCTGAACACTGAAGCTTTCTTT
CDR3aa: CASSLAHLNTEAFF
abundance: NA
j_gene: TRBJ1-1
d_gene: NA
v_gene: TRBV5-1

CDR3nt: TGCGCCAGCAGCTCGGGGGGCGGGCGGAGGGTCTCCGGGGCCAACGTCCTGACTTTC
CDR3aa: CASSSGGGRRVSGANVLTF
abundance: NA
j_gene: TRBJ2-6
d_gene: NA
v_gene: TRBV5-1

CDR3nt: TGTGCCAGCAGTCCTACCTTTCGCTCTGGAAACACCATATATTTT
CDR3aa: CASSPTFRSGNTIYF
abundance: once
j_gene: TRBJ1-3
d_gene: NA
v_gene: TRBV27

CDR3nt: TGTGCCTGGAAAACAGGGGGAGGAAACACCATATATTTT
CDR3aa: CAWKTGGGNTIYF
abundance: NA
j_gene: TRBJ1-3
d_gene: TRBD1
v_gene: TRBV30